Following are 20 T cell receptor beta chains from one sample sequenced in a study of CD8+CD57+ T cells in acquired aplastic anemia. It was genomic DNA that served as the template for profiling TCR beta VDJ and CDR3. TCRdb reprocessed the reads with MiXCR, giving one entry per CDR3 protein. This table holds roughly 300,000 distinct CDR3 sequences, approximately 56% found once. Input material: sorted CD4+, CD8+, or CD8+CD57+ T cells (not recorded which) from PBMCs. The source of these receptors is a human donor with severe aplastic anemia or a healthy control (not recorded which).

About this clonotype itself: Relative to the germline gene, one junction end is altered; a read error may explain this. This chain uses TRBV15 with TRBJ2-7; D possibly uses TRBD1 or TRBD2 (6 bases each). This CDR3 spans 12 amino acids. The germline V gene encodes CDR1 LNHNV and CDR2 YYDKDF (reference sequence). The CDR3 spells CATSIAVGGQCF. The CDR3 nucleotides are TGTGCCACCAGCATAGCAGTTGGGGGGCAGTGCTTC.

In nucleotides, the CDR3 is TGCGCCAGCAGCTTGGGTGGGGTTGAAGGGACTGAAGCTTTCTTT. It encodes CASSLGGVEGTEAFF. The chain employs TRBV5-1 and TRBJ1-1; no firm D call. Trimming removed 0 bases at V and 5 bases at J, with 14 bases between. Germline CDR1 and CDR2: SGHRS and YFSETQ. The CDR3 spans 15 residues.

This clonotype was detected many times. The CDR3 region has the DNA TGTGCCACCAGCAGAGACTCTGGGGCCAACGTCCTGACTTTC. Its translation is CATSRDSGANVLTF. The rearrangement links TRBV15 to TRBJ2-6; D ambiguous. The CDR3 sequence is 14 residues long. CDR1 is LNHNV and CDR2 is YYDKDF in the germline V gene (reference sequence). Trimming pared 0 bases from V and 0 bases from J, leaving 0 bases between.

The rearrangement uses TRBV29-1 and TRBJ1-2, with 7 bases that match TRBD1. With V trimmed by 7 bases and J by 5 bases, 13 bases remained unmatched. Germline CDR1 SQVTM, CDR2 ANQGSEA. The CDR3 contains 14 residues. The CDR3 is CSAGTEAEGYGYTF. The DNA of the CDR3 is TGCAGCGCGGGGACAGAGGCTGAAGGGTATGGCTACACCTTC.

In nucleotides, the CDR3 is TGCAGTGCTGGGTTTAGCGGGAGCACAGATACGCAGTATTTT. It yields the protein CSAGFSGSTDTQYF. The V and J genes are TRBV20-1 and TRBJ2-3, with 7 positions matching TRBD2. Germline CDR1 DFQATT, CDR2 SNEGSKA (reference sequence). The CDR3 covers 14 residues. The V and J ends lost 5 bases and 0 bases, in that order; junction bases with no gene match: 5.

This clonotype was detected many times. The V gene is TRBV3-1, the J gene TRBJ1-3; D ambiguous. Looked up from germline, CDR1 is LGHDT and CDR2 is YNNKEL (reference sequence). V lost 7 bases to trimming and J lost 9 bases, with 16 bases between them. The CDR3 is 13 residues long. The CDR3 DNA reads as TGTGCCAGCACCGTAGAATTGAGTGGCACCATATATTTT. Translation gives CASTVELSGTIYF. Filled out from reference TRBV3-1 and TRBJ1-3, the complete variable domain reads DTAVSQTPKYLVTQMGNDKSIKCEQNLGHDTMYWYKQDSKKFLKIMFSYNNKELIINETVPNRFSPKSPDKAHLNLHINSLELGDSAVYFCASTVELSGTIYFGEGSWLTVV.

Written as DNA, the CDR3 is TGTGCCACCAGTGACAGATTAGTGAACACCGGGGAGCTGTTTTTT. Protein product: CATSDRLVNTGELFF. The chain employs TRBV24-1 and TRBJ2-2; D call uncertain. This CDR3 comprises 15 residues. Germline V gene lookup returns CDR1 KGHDR and CDR2 SFDVKD. V shed 4 bases and J shed 1 base, with 9 bases lying between them.

The J gene is TRBJ1-2, the V gene TRBV19; 8 bases match TRBD1. This CDR3 is built from 12 residues. V shed 8 bases, J shed 2 bases, and the junction held 1 base outside the gene matches. The germline gives CDR1 LNHDA, CDR2 SQIVND (reference sequence). This CDR3 reads CASRDRNYGYTF. The CDR3 DNA follows: TGTGCCAGTCGGGACAGGAACTATGGCTACACCTTC.

The chain has TRBV25-1 and TRBJ1-2, with a weak D call TRBD1 (5 bases). Germline lookup yields CDR1 MGHDK and CDR2 SYGVNS. The CDR3 length is 12 residues. V gave up 6 bases and J gave up 8 bases, with 13 bases separating them. CDR3 sequence (DNA): TGTGCCAGCAGCTTGGAAGGGGCGGGCTACACCTTC. Translation gives CASSLEGAGYTF.

As concerns this clonotype: Likely a read error: the CDR3 ends without its conserved phenylalanine or tryptophan. The chain recombines TRBV10-3 with TRBJ2-1; no clear D gene. The CDR3 runs to 11 residues. The ends were cut back, 3 bases at V and 11 bases at J, with 8 bases in the middle. The germline gives CDR1 ENHRY, CDR2 SYGVKD. Here the CDR3 DNA reads TGTGCCATCAGTGATTCGCTAAAGCAGTTCCTC. It is translated as CAISDSLKQFL.

Comment on this clonotype: Compared with germline, one end of the junction differs, possibly owing to a read error. The CDR3 spells CVSSIFIYEQYF. The CDR3 nucleotides read TGTGTCAGCAGCATTTTCATCTACGAGCAGTACTTC. The V gene is TRBV5-6, the J gene TRBJ2-7; D unresolved. Germline V gene data show CDR1 as SGHDT and CDR2 as YYEEEE. The CDR3 contains 12 residues.

V usage is TRBV20-1 and J usage is TRBJ1-3; no definite D call. Trimming removed 5 bases from V and 0 bases from J, with 8 bases in between. The CDR3 length is 13 residues. The germline gives CDR1 DFQATT, CDR2 SNEGSKA (reference sequence). The CDR3 region has the DNA TGCAGTGCTCGCCGAATCTCTGGAAACACCATATATTTT. This gives the protein CSARRISGNTIYF.

The rearrangement joins TRBV29-1 to TRBJ2-7; the match to TRBD1 covers 8 bases. Per germline, CDR1 SQVTM and CDR2 ANQGSEA. The CDR3 runs 14 residues. The junction had 11 bases not matched to a gene; V was cut back by 6 bases and J by 4 bases. The CDR3 here is CSVAVRGQGYEQYF. In DNA, the CDR3 is TGCAGCGTCGCAGTAAGAGGACAGGGATACGAGCAGTACTTC.

The gene calls are TRBV6-4 and TRBJ1-1, with 8 nucleotides matching TRBD1. Germline loops: CDR1 MRHNA, CDR2 SNTAGT. This CDR3 is 14 amino acids long. The ends lost 2 bases at V and 1 base at J; junction bases unmatched: 0. CDR3 bases: TGTGCCAGCAGTGACGGACAGGGGAACACTGAAGCTTTCTTT. Its translation: CASSDGQGNTEAFF.

In its sample, this clonotype was seen many times. The chain uses TRBV20-1 and TRBJ1-6; D may be TRBD1 (6 bases). Trimming removed 4 bases at V and 9 bases at J, with 13 bases between. Germline values: CDR1 DFQATT, CDR2 SNEGSKA (reference sequence). The CDR3 contains 13 residues. CDR3 sequence reads: CSANDRLSSPLHF. The CDR3 DNA reads TGCAGTGCTAATGACAGGTTGAGTTCACCCCTCCACTTT.

The chain is built from TRBV24-1 and TRBJ2-5; possible D gene TRBD1, 5 bases. Trimming shortened V by 1 base and J by 5 bases, and 16 bases separated the two germline ends. The CDR3 consists of 16 residues. Germline CDR1 reads KGHDR; CDR2 reads SFDVKD. The CDR3 loop is CATSDFAGPDGETQYF. CDR3 sequence (DNA): TGTGCCACCAGTGATTTTGCAGGGCCCGACGGGGAGACCCAGTACTTC.

This clonotype turned up a few times. This chain joins TRBV12-3 or TRBV12-4 and TRBJ2-7; TRBD2 agrees at 10 bases. This CDR3 contains 14 residues. Trimming at V came to 2 bases and at J to 6 bases, leaving 4 bases not matched to a gene. CDR3 sequence reads: CASSLSGRASEQYF. The CDR3 coding sequence is TGTGCCAGCAGTTTAAGCGGGAGGGCTTCCGAGCAGTACTTC.

The genes are TRBV5-1 and TRBJ1-6; 10 bases align to TRBD1. This CDR3 has 15 amino acids. Germline assignment: CDR1 SGHRS and CDR2 YFSETQ. V gave up 4 bases and J gave up 6 bases; unmatched junction bases: 4. CDR3 nucleotides: TGCGCCAGCAGCGAGGGACAGGGGAGTAATTCACCCCTCCACTTT. It yields the protein CASSEGQGSNSPLHF.

In regard to this clonotype: An end of the junction differs from the germline gene, which may be a read error. The gene calls are TRBV5-1 and TRBJ1-1; tentatively, D is TRBD1 (5 bases). The CDR3 consists of 14 residues. Germline V gene data show CDR1 as SGHRS and CDR2 as YFSETQ. The CDR3 sequence: CASSLDWGSTEAFF. As DNA, the CDR3 is TGCGCCAGCAGCTTGGACTGGGGGAGCACTGAAGCTTTCTTC. Based on the CDR3 plus reference TRBV5-1 and TRBJ1-1, the full variable domain is KAGVTQTPRYLIKTRGQQVTLSCSPISGHRSVSWYQQTPGQGLQFLFEYFSETQRNKGNFPGRFSGRQFSNSRSEMNVSTLELGDSALYLCASSLDWGSTEAFFGQGTRLTVV.

This clonotype was picked up many times. The chain links TRBV7-3 to TRBJ2-6; no definite D call. Germline assignment: CDR1 SGHTA and CDR2 FQGTGA. The ends were cut back, 6 bases at V and 2 bases at J, with 8 bases in the middle. The CDR3 has 14 amino acids. The CDR3 bases are TGTGCCAGCAGTTTGAGTCCTGGGGCCAACGTCCTGACTTTC. This encodes CASSLSPGANVLTF.